This TCR beta chain was sequenced during a study of cytomegalovirus exposure and HLA in healthy donors. The overall study: The 650 to 850 first-cohort repertoires and the 95 to 150 validation repertoires shared the same platform, a later analysis reported.

A remark on this clone: Its matching antigen is unknown.

TCRdb's copy holds only in-frame clones and misses some; the assay was immunoSEQ multiplex PCR. The sample holds over 75,000 clones, 75% to 90% seen once. Study results and limitations: As was reported, the classifier diagnosed cytomegalovirus status with high specificity and sensitivity. The tendency of first-cohort TCR clusters to co-occur in the 120 or so validation repertoires was the finding of a later analysis.

CDR1 is SGHTA and CDR2 is FQGNSA in the germline V gene. This CDR3 region has 16 residues. Unmatched junction bases numbered 3, after V lost 5 bases and J lost 0 bases. The TCR was taken from a man aged 18 to 35 in good health and CMV-seropositive. The sequenced material came from PBMCs. This rearrangement joins TRBV7-2 to TRBJ2-1; 11 bases fit TRBD2. The CDR3 here is CASSVTSGSSYNEQFF. CDR3 nucleotides: TGTGCCAGCAGCGTAACTAGCGGGAGCTCCTACAATGAGCAGTTCTTC.